This T cell receptor (beta chain) appears in the sequencing data of a study of blood T cell repertoires in COVID-19. As for the study in general: Samples came from the United States, Italy and Spain, spanning acute and convalescent COVID-19.

This CDR3 has 12 amino acids. J gave up 6 bases and V 7 bases, and 3 bases lay outside the gene matches. CDR1 MDHEN and CDR2 SYDVKM come from the germline V gene. Recruitment covered under 25 US areas and drew participants whose ages spanned roughly 18 to 100 years. As processed by the authors: Amplification of reference gene primers provided the estimated nucleated cell counts. Measured with immunoSEQ multiplex PCR; TCRdb has only the in-frame clones, and not every one. The V and J calls and clone size are taken from that table; D and trimming were inferred from the DNA. Of nearly 250,000 clones listed, over 80% are singletons.

The sequence came from a man aged 45-60 years who had been exposed to COVID-19. V usage is TRBV28 and J usage is TRBJ1-5; 7 nucleotides match TRBD1. Sequenced material: PBMCs or T cells enriched from blood (not recorded which). CDR3 in amino acids: CASTDRVQPQHF. The CDR3 DNA is TGTGCCAGCACCGACAGGGTTCAGCCCCAGCATTTT.